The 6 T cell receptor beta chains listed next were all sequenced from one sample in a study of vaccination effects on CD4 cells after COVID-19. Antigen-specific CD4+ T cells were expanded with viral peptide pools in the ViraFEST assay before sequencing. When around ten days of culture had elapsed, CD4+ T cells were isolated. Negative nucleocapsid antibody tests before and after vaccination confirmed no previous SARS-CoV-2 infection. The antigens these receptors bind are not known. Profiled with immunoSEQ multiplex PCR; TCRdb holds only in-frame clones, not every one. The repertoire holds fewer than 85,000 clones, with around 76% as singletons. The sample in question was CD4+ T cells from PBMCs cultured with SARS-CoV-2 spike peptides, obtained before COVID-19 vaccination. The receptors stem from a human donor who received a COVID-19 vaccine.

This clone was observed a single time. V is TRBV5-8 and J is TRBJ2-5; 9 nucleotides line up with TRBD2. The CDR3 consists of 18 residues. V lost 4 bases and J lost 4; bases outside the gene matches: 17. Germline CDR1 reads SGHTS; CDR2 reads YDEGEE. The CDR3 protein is CASSPANIGGGARETQYF. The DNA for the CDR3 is TGTGCCAGCAGCCCCGCCAACATCGGCGGGGGGGCCAGAGAGACCCAGTACTTC.

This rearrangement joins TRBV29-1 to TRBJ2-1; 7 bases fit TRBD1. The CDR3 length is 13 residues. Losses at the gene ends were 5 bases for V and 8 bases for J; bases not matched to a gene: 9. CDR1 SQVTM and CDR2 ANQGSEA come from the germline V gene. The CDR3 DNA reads TGCAGCGTTAAGCGACAGGGCAGGGATGAGCAGTTCTTC. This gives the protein CSVKRQGRDEQFF.

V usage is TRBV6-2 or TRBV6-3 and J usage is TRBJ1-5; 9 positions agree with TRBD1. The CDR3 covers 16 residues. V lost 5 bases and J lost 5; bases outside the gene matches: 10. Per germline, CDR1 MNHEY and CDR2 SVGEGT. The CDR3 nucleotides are TGTGCCAGCAGTCAGCACCGGGACAGGGCTGATCAGCCCCAGCATTTT. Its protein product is CASSQHRDRADQPQHF.

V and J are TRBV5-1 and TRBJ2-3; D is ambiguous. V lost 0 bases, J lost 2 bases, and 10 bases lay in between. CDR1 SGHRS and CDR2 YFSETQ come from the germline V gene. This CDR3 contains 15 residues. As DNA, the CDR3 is TGCGCCAGCAGCTTGGCCTATATATTCACAGATACGCAGTATTTT. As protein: CASSLAYIFTDTQYF.

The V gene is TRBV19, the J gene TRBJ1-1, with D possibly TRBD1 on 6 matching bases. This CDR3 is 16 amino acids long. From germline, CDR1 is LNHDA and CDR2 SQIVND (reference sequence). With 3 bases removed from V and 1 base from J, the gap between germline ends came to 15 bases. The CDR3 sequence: CASSIPAGAKNTEAFF. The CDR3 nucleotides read TGTGCCAGTAGTATCCCTGCAGGGGCCAAGAACACTGAAGCTTTCTTT. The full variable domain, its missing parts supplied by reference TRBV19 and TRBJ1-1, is DGGITQSPKYLFRKEGQNVTLSCEQNLNHDAMYWYRQDPGQGLRLIYYSQIVNDFQKGDIAEGYSVSREKKESFPLTVTSAQKNPTAFYLCASSIPAGAKNTEAFFGQGTRLTVV.

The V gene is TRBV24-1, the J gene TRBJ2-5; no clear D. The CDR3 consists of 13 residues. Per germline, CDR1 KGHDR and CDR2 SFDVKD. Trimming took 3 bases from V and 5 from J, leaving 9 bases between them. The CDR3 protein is CATSDQWSETQYF. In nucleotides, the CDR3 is TGTGCCACCAGTGATCAGTGGTCGGAGACCCAGTACTTC.